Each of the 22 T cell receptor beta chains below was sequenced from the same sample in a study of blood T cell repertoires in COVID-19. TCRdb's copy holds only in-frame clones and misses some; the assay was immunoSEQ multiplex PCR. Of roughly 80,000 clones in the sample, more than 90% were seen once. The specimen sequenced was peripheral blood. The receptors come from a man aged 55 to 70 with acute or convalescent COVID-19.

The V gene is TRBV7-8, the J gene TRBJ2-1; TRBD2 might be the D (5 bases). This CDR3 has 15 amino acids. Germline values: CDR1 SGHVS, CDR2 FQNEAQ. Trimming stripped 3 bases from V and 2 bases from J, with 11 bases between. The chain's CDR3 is CASSFTGLTYNEQFF. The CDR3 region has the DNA TGTGCCAGCAGCTTTACCGGACTGACCTACAATGAGCAGTTCTTC.

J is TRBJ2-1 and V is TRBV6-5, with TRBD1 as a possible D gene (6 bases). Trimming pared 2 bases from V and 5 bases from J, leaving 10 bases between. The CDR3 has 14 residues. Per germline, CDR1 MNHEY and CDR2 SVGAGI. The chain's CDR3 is CASSYADSHNEQFF. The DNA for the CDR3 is TGTGCCAGCAGTTACGCGGACAGTCACAATGAGCAGTTCTTC.

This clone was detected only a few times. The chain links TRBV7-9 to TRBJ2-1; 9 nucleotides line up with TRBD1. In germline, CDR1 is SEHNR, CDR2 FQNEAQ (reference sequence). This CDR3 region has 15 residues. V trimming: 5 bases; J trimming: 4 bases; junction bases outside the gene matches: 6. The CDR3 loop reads CASSPGQGDYNEQFF. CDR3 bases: TGTGCCAGCAGCCCGGGACAGGGCGATTACAATGAGCAGTTCTTC.

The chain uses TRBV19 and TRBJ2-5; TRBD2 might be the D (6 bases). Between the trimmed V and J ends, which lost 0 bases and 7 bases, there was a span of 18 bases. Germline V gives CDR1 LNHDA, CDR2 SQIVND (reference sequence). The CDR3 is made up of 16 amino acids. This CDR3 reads CASSIDQDQSGATQYF. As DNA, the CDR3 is TGTGCCAGTAGTATAGATCAGGATCAGTCGGGAGCGACCCAGTACTTC.

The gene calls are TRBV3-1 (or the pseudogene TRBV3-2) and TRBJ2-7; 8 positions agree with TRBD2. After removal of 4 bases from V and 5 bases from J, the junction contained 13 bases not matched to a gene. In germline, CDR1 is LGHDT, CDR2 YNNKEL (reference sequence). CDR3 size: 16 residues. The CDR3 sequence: CASSLPSGGTIHEQYF. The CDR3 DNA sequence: TGTGCCAGCAGCCTCCCTTCGGGAGGGACGATCCACGAGCAGTACTTC.

The CDR3 DNA sequence: TGCGCCAGCAGCTTGACCCTACAGCCCACCTCCTATGGCTACACCTTC. This codes for CASSLTLQPTSYGYTF. The rearrangement links TRBV5-1 to TRBJ1-2; D not certain. Germline CDR1 and CDR2: SGHRS and YFSETQ. The CDR3 has 16 residues. The V and J ends lost 1 base and 4 bases respectively, with 17 bases between them. The full variable domain, completed using reference TRBV5-1 and TRBJ1-2, is KAGVTQTPRYLIKTRGQQVTLSCSPISGHRSVSWYQQTPGQGLQFLFEYFSETQRNKGNFPGRFSGRQFSNSRSEMNVSTLELGDSALYLCASSLTLQPTSYGYTFGSGTRLTVV.

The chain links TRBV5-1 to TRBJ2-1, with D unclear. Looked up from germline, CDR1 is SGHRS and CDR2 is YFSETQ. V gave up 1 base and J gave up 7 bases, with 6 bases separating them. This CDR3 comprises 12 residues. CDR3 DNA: TGCGCCAGCAGCTTGACTGGTAATGAGCAGTTCTTC. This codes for CASSLTGNEQFF.

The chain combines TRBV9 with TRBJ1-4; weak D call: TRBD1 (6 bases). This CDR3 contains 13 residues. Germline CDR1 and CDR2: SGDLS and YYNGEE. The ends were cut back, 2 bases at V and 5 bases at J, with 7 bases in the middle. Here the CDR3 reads CASSVDRNEKLFF. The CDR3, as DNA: TGTGCCAGCAGCGTCGACAGGAATGAAAAACTGTTTTTT.

CDR3 coding DNA: TGCAGCGTTGTGGAGGGATCGGGAGAGCAGTACTTC. Its translation is CSVVEGSGEQYF. This chain joins TRBV29-1 and TRBJ2-7; a weak D match, TRBD2 (6 bases). Germline V gene sequence: CDR1 SQVTM, CDR2 ANQGSEA. The CDR3 is 12 residues long. V was pared by 4 bases and J by 7 bases, with 14 bases between.

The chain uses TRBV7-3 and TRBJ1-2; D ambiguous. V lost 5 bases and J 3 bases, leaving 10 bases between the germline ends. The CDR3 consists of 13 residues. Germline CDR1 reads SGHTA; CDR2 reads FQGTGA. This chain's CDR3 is CASSQAGDYGYTF. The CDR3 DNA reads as TGTGCCAGCAGCCAGGCCGGGGACTATGGCTACACCTTC. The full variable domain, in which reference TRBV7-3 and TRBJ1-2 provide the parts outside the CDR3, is GAGVSQTPSNKVTEKGKYVELRCDPISGHTALYWYRQSLGQGPEFLIYFQGTGAADDSGLPNDRFFAVRPEGSVSTLKIQRTERGDSAVYLCASSQAGDYGYTFGSGTRLTVV.

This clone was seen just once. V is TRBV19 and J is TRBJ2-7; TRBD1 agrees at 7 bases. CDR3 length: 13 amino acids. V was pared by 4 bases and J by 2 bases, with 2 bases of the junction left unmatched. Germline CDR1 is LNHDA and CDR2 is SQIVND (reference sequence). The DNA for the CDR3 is TGTGCCAGTAGTAGGGACAGTCCCTACGAGCAGTACTTC. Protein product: CASSRDSPYEQYF.

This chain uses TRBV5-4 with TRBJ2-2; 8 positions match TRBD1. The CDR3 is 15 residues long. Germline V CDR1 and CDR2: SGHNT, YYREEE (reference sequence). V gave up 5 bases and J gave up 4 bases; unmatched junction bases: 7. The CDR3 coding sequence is TGTGCCAGCAGGCCGACAGGGGCCTCCACCGGGGAGCTGTTTTTT. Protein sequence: CASRPTGASTGELFF.

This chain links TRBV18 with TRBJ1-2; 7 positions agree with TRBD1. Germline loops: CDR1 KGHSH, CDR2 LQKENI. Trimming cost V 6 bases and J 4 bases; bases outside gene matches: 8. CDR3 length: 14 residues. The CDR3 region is CASSPTGTLYGYTF. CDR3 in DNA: TGTGCCAGCTCGCCGACAGGGACCCTCTATGGCTACACCTTC.

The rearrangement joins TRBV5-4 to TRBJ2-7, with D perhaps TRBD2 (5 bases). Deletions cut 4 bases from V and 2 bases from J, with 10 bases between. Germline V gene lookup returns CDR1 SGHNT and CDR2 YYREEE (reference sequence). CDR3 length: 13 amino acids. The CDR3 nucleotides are TGTGCCAGCAGCATTTCCGGGACCTACGAGCAGTACTTC. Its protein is CASSISGTYEQYF.

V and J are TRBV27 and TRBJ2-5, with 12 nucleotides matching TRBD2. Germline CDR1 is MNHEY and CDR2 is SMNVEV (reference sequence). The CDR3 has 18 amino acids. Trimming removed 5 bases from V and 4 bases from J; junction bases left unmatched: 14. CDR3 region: CASSLTQTSGSWVETQYF. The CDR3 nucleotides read TGTGCCAGCAGTCTTACCCAGACTAGCGGGAGCTGGGTAGAGACCCAGTACTTC.

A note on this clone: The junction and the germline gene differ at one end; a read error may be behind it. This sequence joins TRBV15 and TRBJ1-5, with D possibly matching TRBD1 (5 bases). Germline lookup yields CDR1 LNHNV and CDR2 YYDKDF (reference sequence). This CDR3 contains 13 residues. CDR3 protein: CATSRDWGREVGF. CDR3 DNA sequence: TGTGCCACCAGCAGAGATTGGGGCAGGGAAGTAGGTTTT.

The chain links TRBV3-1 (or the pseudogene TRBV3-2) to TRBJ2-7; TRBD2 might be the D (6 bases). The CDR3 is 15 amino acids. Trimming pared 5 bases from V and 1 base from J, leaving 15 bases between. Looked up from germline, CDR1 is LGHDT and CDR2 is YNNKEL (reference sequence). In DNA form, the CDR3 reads TGTGCCAGCAGCTTGACGGGACTCCCATCCTACGAGCAGTACTTC. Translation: CASSLTGLPSYEQYF.

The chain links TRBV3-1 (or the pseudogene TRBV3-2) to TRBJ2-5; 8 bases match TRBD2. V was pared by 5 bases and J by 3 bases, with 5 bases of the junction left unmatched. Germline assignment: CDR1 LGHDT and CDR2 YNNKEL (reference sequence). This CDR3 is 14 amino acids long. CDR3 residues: CASSGSGREETQYF. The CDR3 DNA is TGTGCCAGCAGCGGAAGCGGGAGAGAAGAGACCCAGTACTTC.

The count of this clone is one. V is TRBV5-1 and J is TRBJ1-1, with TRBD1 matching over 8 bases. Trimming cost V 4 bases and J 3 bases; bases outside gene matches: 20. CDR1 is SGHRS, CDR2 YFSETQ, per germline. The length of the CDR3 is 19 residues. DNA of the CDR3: TGCGCCAGCAGCGAAATGGGACAGGTTAACACTATGGTGGACACTGAAGCTTTCTTT. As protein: CASSEMGQVNTMVDTEAFF.

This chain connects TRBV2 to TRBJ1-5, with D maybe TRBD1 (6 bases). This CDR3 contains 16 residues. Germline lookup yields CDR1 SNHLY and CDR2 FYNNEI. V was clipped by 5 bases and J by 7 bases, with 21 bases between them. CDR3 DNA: TGTGCCAGCAGTCCCCCGTGGGGTGCAGGGGAACAGCCCCAGCATTTT. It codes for CASSPPWGAGEQPQHF.

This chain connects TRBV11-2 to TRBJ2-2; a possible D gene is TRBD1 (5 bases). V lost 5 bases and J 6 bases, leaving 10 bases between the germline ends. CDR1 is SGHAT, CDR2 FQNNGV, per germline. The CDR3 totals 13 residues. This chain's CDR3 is CASSPRVAGELFF. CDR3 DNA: TGTGCCAGCAGCCCCAGGGTTGCCGGGGAGCTGTTTTTT.

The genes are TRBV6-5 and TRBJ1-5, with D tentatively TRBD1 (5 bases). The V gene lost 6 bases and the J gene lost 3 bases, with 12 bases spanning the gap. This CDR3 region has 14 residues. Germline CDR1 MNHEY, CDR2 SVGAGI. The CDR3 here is CASRGPDTNQPQHF. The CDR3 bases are TGTGCCAGCAGGGGGCCGGACACCAATCAGCCCCAGCATTTT.